Below are 4 T cell receptor beta chains sequenced from a single sample in a study of T cell clonality in common variable immunodeficiency. General study results and limits: In common variable immunodeficiency, TCR beta chains reportedly carried fewer deletions and N-nucleotide insertions.

For these receptors, no antigen is known. Assay: immunoSEQ multiplex PCR; the TCRdb copy retains only in-frame clones and omits some. This sample carries approximately 12,000 clones and no singletons, and approximately 7% goes to the top ten. Sequenced: peripheral blood mononuclear cells. All receptors derive from a human donor with common variable immunodeficiency.

In the case of this clone: The CDR3 is cut off 3 residues early in the read; its end comes from the germline J gene. The V call is TRBV19, the J call TRBJ2-5, with D unclear. Germline V gene sequence: CDR1 LNHDA, CDR2 SQIVND (reference sequence). V lost 4 bases to trimming and J lost 1 base, with 4 bases between them. This CDR3 is built from 12 residues. The CDR3 protein is CASSTSQETQYF. CDR3 bases read: TGTGCCAGTAGTACATCCCAAGAGACC.

Only a few counts were recorded for this clone. The CDR3 goes on 3 residues after the read ends, and that part is filled in from the germline J gene. V gene TRBV7-6 combines with J gene TRBJ2-7, with a weak D call TRBD1 (6 bases). Trimming stripped 5 bases from V and 3 bases from J, with 11 bases between. Looked up from germline, CDR1 is SGHVS and CDR2 is FNYEAQ. This CDR3 contains 13 residues. This chain's CDR3 is CASSRQGNYEQYF. The covered CDR3 bases are TGTGCCAGCAGCCGTCAGGGGAACTACGAG.

There are a few counts of this clone. The DNA ends 3 residues before the CDR3 does, and the rest of the CDR3 is filled in from the germline J gene. V usage is TRBV2 and J usage is TRBJ2-1; 8 positions agree with TRBD2. The CDR3 sequence is 13 residues long. The germline V gene encodes CDR1 SNHLY and CDR2 FYNNEI. V was pared by 8 bases and J by 5 bases, with 5 bases of the junction left unmatched. The covered CDR3 bases are TGTGCCAGCGGGGCGGGGGGAAACAATGAG. Amino acid sequence: CASGAGGNNE. Given in full, the CDR3 is CASGAGGNNEQFF.

This clone appeared a few times. The read ends 3 residues shy of where the CDR3 ends; the end is completed using the germline J gene. The chain is built from TRBV7-6 and TRBJ2-5; the D gene is possibly TRBD1 (7 bases). V was clipped by 4 bases and J by 5 bases, with 14 bases between them. Germline V gene lookup returns CDR1 SGHVS and CDR2 FNYEAQ. This CDR3 region has 14 residues. CDR3 in amino acids: CASSSGGLGETQYF. Partial CDR3 DNA: TGTGCCAGCAGCTCAGGGGGGTTAGGCGAGACC.